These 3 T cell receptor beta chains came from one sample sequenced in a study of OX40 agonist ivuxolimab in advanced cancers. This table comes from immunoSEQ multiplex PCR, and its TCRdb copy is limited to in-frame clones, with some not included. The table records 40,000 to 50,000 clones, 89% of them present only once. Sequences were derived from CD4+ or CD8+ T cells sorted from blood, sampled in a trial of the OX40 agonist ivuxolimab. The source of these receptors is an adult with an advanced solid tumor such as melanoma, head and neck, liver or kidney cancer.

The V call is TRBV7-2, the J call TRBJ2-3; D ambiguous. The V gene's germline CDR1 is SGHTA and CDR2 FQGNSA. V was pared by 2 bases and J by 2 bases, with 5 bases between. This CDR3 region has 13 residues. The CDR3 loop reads CASSLFATDTQYF. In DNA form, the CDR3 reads TGTGCCAGCAGCTTATTCGCCACAGATACGCAGTATTTT.

CDR3 amino acids: CASSEETGGSGNTIYF. CDR3 coding DNA: TGTGCCAGCAGTGAAGAGACAGGAGGCTCTGGAAACACCATATATTTT. The chain recombines TRBV2 with TRBJ1-3; tentative D call: TRBD1 (6 bases). V was cut by 1 base and J by 0 bases, with 10 bases left in between. The germline gives CDR1 SNHLY, CDR2 FYNNEI. The CDR3 sequence is 16 residues long.

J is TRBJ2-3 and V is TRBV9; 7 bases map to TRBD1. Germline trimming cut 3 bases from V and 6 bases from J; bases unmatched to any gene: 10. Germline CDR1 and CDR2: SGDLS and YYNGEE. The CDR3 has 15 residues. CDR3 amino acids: CASSGHRGTADTQYF. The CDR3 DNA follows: TGTGCCAGCAGCGGCCACAGGGGTACGGCGGATACGCAGTATTTT.